The 28 T cell receptor beta chains presented below share a single source sample, sequenced in a study of blood T cell repertoires in COVID-19. Repertoires were generated with immunoSEQ multiplex PCR, while TCRdb's copy carries only in-frame clones and drops some. Among about 60,000 clones listed, approximately 80% were seen once. Sequenced input: peripheral blood. The receptor source for this set is a human donor in a cohort sampled during active COVID-19.

The gene calls are TRBV5-1 and TRBJ1-1, with D uncertain. The germline V gene has CDR1 SGHRS and CDR2 YFSETQ. The ends were cut back, 5 bases at V and 1 base at J, with 3 bases in the middle. This CDR3 contains 11 residues. CDR3 DNA: TGCGCCAGCAGACAGAACACTGAAGCTTTCTTT. Residues: CASRQNTEAFF.

J is TRBJ1-1 and V is TRBV19; tentative D call: TRBD1 (5 bases). Germline loops: CDR1 LNHDA, CDR2 SQIVND (reference sequence). The CDR3 totals 15 residues. V was shortened by 3 bases and J by 3 bases, with 14 bases between the two germline ends. The CDR3 nucleotides are TGTGCCAGTAGTATCATCACCGACAGTTACACTGAAGCTTTCTTT. Its protein is CASSIITDSYTEAFF.

This chain uses TRBV7-2 with TRBJ2-3, with TRBD2 matching over 14 bases. The CDR3 loop spans 14 amino acids. Germline assignment: CDR1 SGHTA and CDR2 FQGNSA. V dropped 8 bases and J dropped 4; count of bases not matched to a gene: 2. The CDR3 reads CASRLAGGPDTQYF. The CDR3 DNA reads TGTGCCAGCCGACTAGCGGGAGGGCCAGATACGCAGTATTTT.

This clone has more than one count but fewer than ten. The J gene is TRBJ1-1, the V gene TRBV28; a weak D match, TRBD1 (5 bases). Trimming cost V 5 bases and J 5 bases, with 18 bases left between them. Germline-derived CDR1 and CDR2 are MDHEN and SYDVKM. The CDR3 contains 15 residues. The CDR3 loop reads CASSPIYRTTTEAFF. The CDR3 DNA reads TGTGCCAGCAGTCCCATCTACAGGACGACGACTGAAGCTTTCTTT.

The genes are TRBV29-1 and TRBJ1-3; D perhaps matches TRBD1 (6 bases). In germline, CDR1 is SQVTM, CDR2 ANQGSEA. V lost 5 bases and J lost 0, with 11 bases in between. The CDR3 loop spans 14 amino acids. The CDR3 spells CSVLPDSSGNTIYF. The CDR3 DNA sequence: TGCAGCGTTTTACCGGACAGCTCTGGAAACACCATATATTTT.

The gene calls are TRBV3-1 (or the pseudogene TRBV3-2) and TRBJ1-2, with a weak D call TRBD1 (5 bases). CDR3 size: 14 residues. CDR1 is LGHDT, CDR2 YNNKEL, per germline (reference sequence). Trimming left V 3 bases short and J 7 bases short, with 15 bases between. CDR3 sequence reads: CASSHESGGAGYTF. CDR3 nucleotides: TGTGCCAGCAGCCACGAGTCGGGCGGGGCTGGCTACACCTTC.

The V gene is TRBV3-1 (or the pseudogene TRBV3-2), the J gene TRBJ2-3; TRBD2 matches 7 bases. V was clipped by 3 bases and J by 0 bases; unmatched bases: 6. Germline loops: CDR1 LGHDT, CDR2 YNNKEL (reference sequence). The CDR3 spans 16 residues. CDR3 coding DNA: TGTGCCAGCAGCCAGGGGGGGGTCCTCAGCACAGATACGCAGTATTTT. Translating gives CASSQGGVLSTDTQYF.

The chain joins TRBV5-1 to TRBJ2-3; 8 bases align to TRBD2. V gave up 4 bases and J gave up 5 bases; unmatched junction bases: 3. Per germline, CDR1 SGHRS and CDR2 YFSETQ. CDR3 length equals 13 residues. CDR3 DNA: TGCGCCAGCAGCCCGGGGGGGGGAGATACGCAGTATTTT. Translation: CASSPGGGDTQYF.

V gene TRBV11-3 combines with J gene TRBJ2-7, with D maybe TRBD1 (5 bases). CDR3 length equals 15 residues. The germline V gene has CDR1 SGHNT and CDR2 YENEEA. With 1 base removed from V and 4 bases from J, the gap between germline ends came to 14 bases. CDR3 nucleotides: TGTGCCAGCAGCTTAGCGCCAGGGTCCCCTTACGAGCAGTACTTC. Translating gives CASSLAPGSPYEQYF.

V gene TRBV7-3 combines with J gene TRBJ2-1, with 9 positions matching TRBD2. Germline lookup yields CDR1 SGHTA and CDR2 FQGTGA. This CDR3 has 16 amino acids. Losses at the gene ends were 5 bases for V and 7 bases for J; bases not matched to a gene: 12. In nucleotides, the CDR3 is TGTGCCAGCAGCCTGGGGGGCAGCGGGAGGCAAAATGAGCAGTTCTTC. It encodes CASSLGGSGRQNEQFF.

The chain employs TRBV7-2 and TRBJ2-7, with a tentative D call TRBD2 (7 bases). The ends were cut back, 3 bases at V and 4 bases at J, with 16 bases in the middle. Germline lookup yields CDR1 SGHTA and CDR2 FQGNSA. The length of the CDR3 is 15 residues. The CDR3 loop is CASSFGGGRRYEQYF. The CDR3 coding sequence is TGTGCCAGCAGCTTTGGGGGGGGGCGAAGGTACGAGCAGTACTTC.

J is TRBJ2-5 and V is TRBV5-6; 7 bases fit TRBD1. Losses at the gene ends were 4 bases for V and 2 bases for J; bases not matched to a gene: 8. The germline V gene encodes CDR1 SGHDT and CDR2 YYEEEE. CDR3 length equals 15 residues. In DNA, the CDR3 is TGTGCCAGCAGCCCGAGTTCCAGGGGGCAAGAGACCCAGTACTTC. It encodes CASSPSSRGQETQYF. Based on the CDR3 plus reference TRBV5-6 and TRBJ2-5, the full variable domain is DAGVTQSPTHLIKTRGQQVTLRCSPKSGHDTVSWYQQALGQGPQFIFQYYEEEERQRGNFPDRFSGHQFPNYSSELNVNALLLGDSALYLCASSPSSRGQETQYFGPGTRLLVL.

The chain links TRBV28 to TRBJ2-7; 8 bases line up with TRBD1. Germline V gene sequence: CDR1 MDHEN, CDR2 SYDVKM. The CDR3 totals 14 residues. V lost 4 bases to trimming and J lost 6 bases; unmatched junction nucleotides: 8. CDR3 residues: CASSSGQGTVEQYF. CDR3 nucleotide sequence: TGTGCCAGCAGTTCCGGACAGGGAACGGTCGAGCAGTACTTC.

The chain is built from TRBV5-4 and TRBJ2-7; weak D call: TRBD2 (6 bases). Germline CDR1 and CDR2: SGHNT and YYREEE (reference sequence). The ends were cut back, 4 bases at V and 7 bases at J, with 21 bases in the middle. This CDR3 region has 15 residues. Written as DNA, the CDR3 is TGTGCCAGCAGCCCTGGAGGGCTATCCGGGAGAGAGCAGTACTTC. Protein sequence: CASSPGGLSGREQYF.

This clone turned up a few times. The chain is built from TRBV4-1 and TRBJ2-1; 10 bases agree with TRBD2. The V and J ends lost 10 bases and 9 bases, in that order; junction bases with no gene match: 9. Germline CDR1 MGHRA, CDR2 YSYEKL. CDR3 size: 13 residues. The CDR3 sequence is CATSGGALGEQFF. As DNA, the CDR3 is TGCGCCACGAGCGGGGGGGCCTTAGGTGAGCAGTTCTTC.

V and J are TRBV6-2 or TRBV6-3 and TRBJ1-4; D might be TRBD1 (6 bases). The V end was cut by 5 bases, the J end by 10 bases, with 17 bases between. The germline V gene has CDR1 MNHEY and CDR2 SVGEGT. The CDR3 loop spans 14 amino acids. The CDR3 nucleotides read TGTGCCAGCAGTCTCTCGACAGGAAGGGGAAAACTGTTTTTT. It specifies CASSLSTGRGKLFF.

This chain uses TRBV9 with TRBJ2-1; 9 nucleotides agree with TRBD1. The CDR3 consists of 15 residues. CDR1 is SGDLS, CDR2 YYNGEE, per germline. V lost 2 bases, J lost 3 bases, and 3 bases stayed unmatched. The DNA of the CDR3 is TGTGCCAGCAGCGTGGACAGGGGTCACTACAATGAGCAGTTCTTC. Translating gives CASSVDRGHYNEQFF. The full variable domain, in which reference TRBV9 and TRBJ2-1 provide the parts outside the CDR3, is DSGVTQTPKHLITATGQRVTLRCSPRSGDLSVYWYQQSLDQGLQFLIQYYNGEERAKGNILERFSAQQFPDLHSELNLSSLELGDSALYFCASSVDRGHYNEQFFGPGTRLTVL.

The J gene is TRBJ2-5, the V gene TRBV6-5, with 10 nucleotides matching TRBD2. V lost 4 bases, J lost 5 bases, and 4 bases stayed unmatched. The CDR3 loop spans 14 amino acids. CDR1 is MNHEY, CDR2 SVGAGI, per germline. CDR3 bases: TGTGCCAGCAGTTGGACTAGCGGCGGGGAGACCCAGTACTTC. Amino acids: CASSWTSGGETQYF.

The rearrangement joins TRBV7-2 to TRBJ1-5, with 7 positions matching TRBD1. With V trimmed by 1 base and J by 1 base, 13 bases remained unmatched. Germline V CDR1 and CDR2: SGHTA, FQGNSA. The CDR3 loop spans 19 amino acids. CDR3 loop: CASSLGLLRQGMSNQPQHF. CDR3 nucleotide sequence: TGTGCCAGCAGCTTAGGGCTTCTGAGACAGGGTATGAGCAATCAGCCCCAGCATTTT.

The V gene is TRBV5-6, the J gene TRBJ2-1; TRBD2 agrees at 11 bases. Trimming at V came to 0 bases and at J to 8 bases, leaving 4 bases not matched to a gene. Germline loops: CDR1 SGHDT, CDR2 YYEEEE. The CDR3 extends over 15 amino acids. The CDR3 is CASSLGLAGNDEQFF. In DNA form, the CDR3 reads TGTGCCAGCAGCTTGGGACTAGCGGGGAATGATGAGCAGTTCTTC.

The chain is built from TRBV7-3 and TRBJ1-2, with a weak D call TRBD1 (5 bases). Looked up from germline, CDR1 is SGHTA and CDR2 is FQGTGA. The CDR3 has 15 amino acids. Trimming pared 6 bases from V and 4 bases from J, leaving 18 bases between. The CDR3 region has the DNA TGTGCCAGCAGTCTTGGGCCGGGGGACGGCTATGGCTACACCTTC. Its translation is CASSLGPGDGYGYTF.

This chain joins TRBV5-1 and TRBJ1-1; 7 bases align to TRBD1. The CDR3 sequence is 15 residues long. Germline CDR1 is SGHRS and CDR2 is YFSETQ. J gave up 0 bases and V 0 bases, and 2 bases lay outside the gene matches. In nucleotides, the CDR3 is TGCGCCAGCAGCTTGGGACAGGGTGTGAACACTGAAGCTTTCTTT. This translates into CASSLGQGVNTEAFF.

This sequence joins TRBV7-9 and TRBJ1-1; 7 bases align to TRBD1. The germline CDR1 and CDR2 sequences are SEHNR and FQNEAQ (reference sequence). V lost 6 bases to trimming and J lost 0 bases; unmatched junction nucleotides: 13. CDR3 size: 17 residues. CDR3 bases: TGTGCCAGCAGTTTCGGACAGGCTTACATTTTGAACACTGAAGCTTTCTTT. This encodes CASSFGQAYILNTEAFF.

The V gene is TRBV19, the J gene TRBJ1-1; TRBD1 matches 9 bases. The CDR3 runs 17 residues. The germline CDR1 and CDR2 sequences are LNHDA and SQIVND (reference sequence). V trimming: 3 bases; J trimming: 1 base; junction bases outside the gene matches: 9. The CDR3 nucleotides are TGTGCCAGTAGTATGAAGGACAGGGGCTTCTCGAACACTGAAGCTTTCTTT. Its protein product is CASSMKDRGFSNTEAFF. The variable domain in full, completed from reference TRBV19 and TRBJ1-1, reads DGGITQSPKYLFRKEGQNVTLSCEQNLNHDAMYWYRQDPGQGLRLIYYSQIVNDFQKGDIAEGYSVSREKKESFPLTVTSAQKNPTAFYLCASSMKDRGFSNTEAFFGQGTRLTVV.

This clone has more than one count but fewer than ten. The chain uses TRBV2 and TRBJ2-7; no reliable D call. The CDR3 runs 13 residues. Germline V gene data show CDR1 as SNHLY and CDR2 as FYNNEI. The germline V and J ends were trimmed by 6 bases and 1 base, with 10 bases remaining between them. CDR3 sequence: CASRATKSYEQYF. The CDR3 DNA reads as TGTGCCAGCAGGGCAACAAAATCCTACGAGCAGTACTTC. The variable domain in full, with the rest retrieved from reference TRBV2 and TRBJ2-7, is EPEVTQTPSHQVTQMGQEVILRCVPISNHLYFYWYRQILGQKVEFLVSFYNNEISEKSEIFDDQFSVERPDGSNFTLKIRSTKLEDSAMYFCASRATKSYEQYFGPGTRLTVT.

V gene TRBV30 combines with J gene TRBJ2-3; D gene ambiguous. Per germline, CDR1 GTSNPN and CDR2 SVGIG (reference sequence). This CDR3 spans 12 amino acids. V shed 5 bases and J shed 6 bases, with 12 bases lying between them. CDR3 in amino acids: CAWHTSRDTQYF. In DNA, the CDR3 is TGTGCCTGGCATACCTCGAGGGATACGCAGTATTTT. Based on the CDR3 plus reference TRBV30 and TRBJ2-3, the full variable domain is SQTIHQWPATLVQPVGSPLSLECTVEGTSNPNLYWYRQAAGRGLQLLFYSVGIGQISSEVPQNLSASRPQDRQFILSSKKLLLSDSGFYLCAWHTSRDTQYFGPGTRLTVL.

The chain uses TRBV27 and TRBJ2-7; TRBD1 is a possible D gene (6 bases). The CDR3 covers 16 residues. Trimming cost V 6 bases and J 0 bases, with 18 bases left between them. CDR1 is MNHEY, CDR2 SMNVEV, per germline (reference sequence). Here the CDR3 reads CASRTLLQGYSYEQYF. CDR3 nucleotides: TGTGCCAGCAGAACCCTCCTACAGGGATACTCCTACGAGCAGTACTTC.

In DNA, the CDR3 is TGTGCCAGCACCCTCCGGGGGTGGAATGAGCAGTTCTTC. It encodes CASTLRGWNEQFF. The rearrangement joins TRBV28 to TRBJ2-1; D might be TRBD2 (6 bases). The CDR3 runs 13 residues. Trimming removed 7 bases from V and 7 bases from J, with 14 bases in between. From germline, CDR1 is MDHEN and CDR2 SYDVKM.